This TCR beta chain was sequenced for a study of OX40 agonist ivuxolimab in advanced cancers. Study at large: The drug used for patients, ivuxolimab, was an agonistic anti-OX40 (CD134) antibody.

From germline, CDR1 is SGHVS and CDR2 FNYEAQ. V lost 5 bases, J lost 3 bases, and 14 bases lay in between. This CDR3 is 15 amino acids long. The table lists this clone with a count of one. Its antigen is not known. Here immunoSEQ multiplex PCR was the method, and the copy in TCRdb shows in-frame clones only, minus some. The table records 90,000 or so clones, roughly nine tenths of them present only once. Study observations and caveats: The mean number of expanded clones was higher in CD8+ T cells than in CD4+.

Sequencing used CD4+ or CD8+ T cells sorted from blood, obtained in a trial of the OX40 agonist ivuxolimab. The TCR comes from an adult with an advanced solid tumor such as melanoma, head and neck, liver or kidney cancer. The chain combines TRBV7-6 with TRBJ2-1; D remains ambiguous. For the CDR3, the DNA is TGTGCCAGCAGCCCCTGCCGAGTTTGCTACAATGAGCAGTTCTTC. This gives the protein CASSPCRVCYNEQFF.